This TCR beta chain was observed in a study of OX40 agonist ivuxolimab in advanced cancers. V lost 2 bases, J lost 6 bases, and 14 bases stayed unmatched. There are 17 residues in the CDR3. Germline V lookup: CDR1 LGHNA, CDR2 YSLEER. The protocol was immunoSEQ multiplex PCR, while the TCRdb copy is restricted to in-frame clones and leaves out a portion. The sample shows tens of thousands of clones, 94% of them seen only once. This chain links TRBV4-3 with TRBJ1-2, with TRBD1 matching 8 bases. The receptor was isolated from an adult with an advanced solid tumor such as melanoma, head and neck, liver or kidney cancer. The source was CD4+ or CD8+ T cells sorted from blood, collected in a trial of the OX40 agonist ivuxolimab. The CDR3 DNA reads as TGCGCCAGCAGCCAAAGGGGGGGGCAGGGGGCTTTCCATGGCTACACCTTC. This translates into CASSQRGGQGAFHGYTF.